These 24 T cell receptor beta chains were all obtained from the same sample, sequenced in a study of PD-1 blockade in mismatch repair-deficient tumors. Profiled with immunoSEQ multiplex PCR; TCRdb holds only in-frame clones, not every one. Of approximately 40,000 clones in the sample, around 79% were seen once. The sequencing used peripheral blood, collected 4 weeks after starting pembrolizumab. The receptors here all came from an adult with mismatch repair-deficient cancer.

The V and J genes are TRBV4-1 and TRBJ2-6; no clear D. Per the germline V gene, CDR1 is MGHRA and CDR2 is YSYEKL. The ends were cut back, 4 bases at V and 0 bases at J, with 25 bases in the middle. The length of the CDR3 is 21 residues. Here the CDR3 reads CASSRLSAPTSLLSGANVLTF. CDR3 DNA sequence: TGCGCCAGCAGCCGCCTCTCTGCTCCGACTTCCCTTCTCTCTGGGGCCAACGTCCTGACTTTC.

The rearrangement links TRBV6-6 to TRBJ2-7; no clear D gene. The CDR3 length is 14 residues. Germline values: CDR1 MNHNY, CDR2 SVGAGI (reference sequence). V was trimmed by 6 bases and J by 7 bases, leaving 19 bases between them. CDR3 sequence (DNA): TGTGCCAGCAGGCGGCGCGTTCCGATTGGAGAGCAGTACTTC. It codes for CASRRRVPIGEQYF.

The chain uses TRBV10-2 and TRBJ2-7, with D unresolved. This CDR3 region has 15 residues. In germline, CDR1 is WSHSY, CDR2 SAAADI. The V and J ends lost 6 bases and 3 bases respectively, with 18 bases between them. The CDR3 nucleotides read TGCGCCAGCAGGACGGTTCAGGATACGAGCTACGAGCAGTACTTC. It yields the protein CASRTVQDTSYEQYF.

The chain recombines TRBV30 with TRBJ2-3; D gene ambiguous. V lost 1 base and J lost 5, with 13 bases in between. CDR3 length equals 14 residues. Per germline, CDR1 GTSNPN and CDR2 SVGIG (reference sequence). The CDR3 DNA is TGTGCCTGGAGTGGGGCAGCCACGTTAGATACGCAGTATTTT. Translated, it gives CAWSGAATLDTQYF. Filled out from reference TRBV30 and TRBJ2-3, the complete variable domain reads SQTIHQWPATLVQPVGSPLSLECTVEGTSNPNLYWYRQAAGRGLQLLFYSVGIGQISSEVPQNLSASRPQDRQFILSSKKLLLSDSGFYLCAWSGAATLDTQYFGPGTRLTVL.

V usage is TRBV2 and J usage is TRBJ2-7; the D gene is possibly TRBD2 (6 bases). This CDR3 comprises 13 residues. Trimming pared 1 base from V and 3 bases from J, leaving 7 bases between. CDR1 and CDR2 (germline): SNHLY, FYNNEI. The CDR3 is CASSEGEVYEQYF. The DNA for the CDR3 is TGTGCCAGCAGTGAAGGGGAGGTCTACGAGCAGTACTTC.

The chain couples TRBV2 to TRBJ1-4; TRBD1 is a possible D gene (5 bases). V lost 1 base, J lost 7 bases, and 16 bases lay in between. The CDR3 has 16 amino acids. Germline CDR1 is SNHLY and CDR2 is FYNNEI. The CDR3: CASSEDAGPWGEKLFF. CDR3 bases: TGTGCCAGCAGTGAAGACGCGGGACCTTGGGGTGAAAAACTGTTTTTT. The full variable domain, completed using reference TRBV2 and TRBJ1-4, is EPEVTQTPSHQVTQMGQEVILRCVPISNHLYFYWYRQILGQKVEFLVSFYNNEISEKSEIFDDQFSVERPDGSNFTLKIRSTKLEDSAMYFCASSEDAGPWGEKLFFGSGTQLSVL.

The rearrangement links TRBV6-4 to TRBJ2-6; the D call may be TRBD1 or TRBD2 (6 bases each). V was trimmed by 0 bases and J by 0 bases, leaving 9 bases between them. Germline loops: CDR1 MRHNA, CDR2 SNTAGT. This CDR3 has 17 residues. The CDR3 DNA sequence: TGTGCCAGCAGTGACTCAGGAGGGGGCTCTGGGGCCAACGTCCTGACTTTC. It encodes CASSDSGGGSGANVLTF.

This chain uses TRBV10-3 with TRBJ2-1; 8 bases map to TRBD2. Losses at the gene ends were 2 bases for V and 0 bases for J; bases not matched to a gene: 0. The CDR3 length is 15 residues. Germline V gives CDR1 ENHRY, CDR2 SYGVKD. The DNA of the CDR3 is TGTGCCATCAGTGAGAGCGGGAGCTCCTACAATGAGCAGTTCTTC. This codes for CAISESGSSYNEQFF.

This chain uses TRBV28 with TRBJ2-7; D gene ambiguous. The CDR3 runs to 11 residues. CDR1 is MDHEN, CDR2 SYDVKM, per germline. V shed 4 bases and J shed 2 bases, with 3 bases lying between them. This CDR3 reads CASSWAYEQYF. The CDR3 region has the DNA TGTGCCAGCAGTTGGGCCTACGAGCAGTACTTC.

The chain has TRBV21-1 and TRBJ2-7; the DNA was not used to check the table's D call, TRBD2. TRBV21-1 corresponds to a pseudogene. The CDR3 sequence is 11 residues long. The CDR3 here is CASSKALHPGF. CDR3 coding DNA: TGTGCCAGCAGCAAAGCGCTGCATCCGGGCTTC.

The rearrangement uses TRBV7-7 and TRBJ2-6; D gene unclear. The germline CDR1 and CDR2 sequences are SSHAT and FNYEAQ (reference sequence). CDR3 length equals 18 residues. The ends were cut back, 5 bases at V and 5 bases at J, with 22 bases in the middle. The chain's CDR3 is CASSRRGKPQSRANVLTF. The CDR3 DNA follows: TGTGCCAGCAGCCGGCGAGGTAAGCCACAAAGTCGGGCCAACGTCCTGACTTTC.

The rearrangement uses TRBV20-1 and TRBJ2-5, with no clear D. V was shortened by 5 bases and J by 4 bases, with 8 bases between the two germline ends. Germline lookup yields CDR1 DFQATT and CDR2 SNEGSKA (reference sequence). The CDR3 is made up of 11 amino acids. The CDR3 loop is CSASGRETQYF. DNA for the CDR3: TGCAGTGCTTCAGGACGAGAGACCCAGTACTTC.

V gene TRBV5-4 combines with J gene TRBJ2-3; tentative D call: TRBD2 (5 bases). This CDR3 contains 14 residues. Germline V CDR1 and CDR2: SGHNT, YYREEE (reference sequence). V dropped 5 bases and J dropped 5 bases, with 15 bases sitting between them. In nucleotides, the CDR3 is TGTGCCAGCAGTCTTGGGCCGGAGGTAGATACGCAGTATTTT. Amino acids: CASSLGPEVDTQYF. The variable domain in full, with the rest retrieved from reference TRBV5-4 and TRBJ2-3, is ETGVTQSPTHLIKTRGQQVTLRCSSQSGHNTVSWYQQALGQGPQFIFQYYREEENGRGNFPPRFSGLQFPNYSSELNVNALELDDSALYLCASSLGPEVDTQYFGPGTRLTVL.

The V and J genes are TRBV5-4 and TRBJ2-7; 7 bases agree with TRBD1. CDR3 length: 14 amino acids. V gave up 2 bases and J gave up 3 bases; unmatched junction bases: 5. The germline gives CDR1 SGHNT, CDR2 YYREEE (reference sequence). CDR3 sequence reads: CASSFKGAIYEQYF. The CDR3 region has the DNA TGTGCCAGCAGCTTTAAGGGGGCTATCTACGAGCAGTACTTC.

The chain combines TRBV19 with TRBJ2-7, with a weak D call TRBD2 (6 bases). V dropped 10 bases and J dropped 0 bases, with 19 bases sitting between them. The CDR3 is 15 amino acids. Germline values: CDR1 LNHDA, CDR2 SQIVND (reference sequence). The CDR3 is CATKNWAEGSYEQYF. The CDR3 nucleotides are TGTGCCACCAAGAACTGGGCGGAGGGCTCCTACGAGCAGTACTTC. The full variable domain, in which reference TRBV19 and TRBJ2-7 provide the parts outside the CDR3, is DGGITQSPKYLFRKEGQNVTLSCEQNLNHDAMYWYRQDPGQGLRLIYYSQIVNDFQKGDIAEGYSVSREKKESFPLTVTSAQKNPTAFYLCATKNWAEGSYEQYFGPGTRLTVT.

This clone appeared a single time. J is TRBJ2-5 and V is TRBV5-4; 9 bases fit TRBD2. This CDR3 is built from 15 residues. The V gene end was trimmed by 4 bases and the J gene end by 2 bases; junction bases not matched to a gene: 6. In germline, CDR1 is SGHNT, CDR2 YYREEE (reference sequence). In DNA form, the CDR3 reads TGTGCCAGCAGCCGTAGCGGGAGTGTTCAAGAGACCCAGTACTTC. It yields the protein CASSRSGSVQETQYF.

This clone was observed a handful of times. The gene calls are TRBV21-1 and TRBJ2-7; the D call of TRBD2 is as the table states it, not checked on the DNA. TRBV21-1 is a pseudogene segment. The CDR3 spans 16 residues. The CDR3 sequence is CASSRLEGGFTYEQYF. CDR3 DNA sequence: TGTGCCAGCAGCAGACTAGAAGGCGGATTCACCTACGAGCAGTACTTC.

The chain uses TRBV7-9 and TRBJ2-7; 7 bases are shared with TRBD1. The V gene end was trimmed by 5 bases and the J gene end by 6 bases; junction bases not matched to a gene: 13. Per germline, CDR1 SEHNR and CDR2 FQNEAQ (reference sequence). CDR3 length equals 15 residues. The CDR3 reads CASSPTWDRRSEQYF. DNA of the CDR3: TGTGCCAGCAGCCCCACTTGGGACAGACGTTCCGAGCAGTACTTC.

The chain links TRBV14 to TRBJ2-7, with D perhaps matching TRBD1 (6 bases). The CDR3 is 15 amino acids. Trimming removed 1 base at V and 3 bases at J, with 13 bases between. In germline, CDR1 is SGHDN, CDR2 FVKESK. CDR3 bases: TGTGCCAGCAGCCAAGGACAGGTTTGGGTCTACGAGCAGTACTTC. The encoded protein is CASSQGQVWVYEQYF.

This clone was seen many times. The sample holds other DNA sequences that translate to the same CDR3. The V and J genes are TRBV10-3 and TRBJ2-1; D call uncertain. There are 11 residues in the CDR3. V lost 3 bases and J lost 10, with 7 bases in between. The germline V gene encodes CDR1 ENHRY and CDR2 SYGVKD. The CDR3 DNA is TGTGCCATCAGTGACCCAGTCGAGCAGTTCTTC. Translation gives CAISDPVEQFF.

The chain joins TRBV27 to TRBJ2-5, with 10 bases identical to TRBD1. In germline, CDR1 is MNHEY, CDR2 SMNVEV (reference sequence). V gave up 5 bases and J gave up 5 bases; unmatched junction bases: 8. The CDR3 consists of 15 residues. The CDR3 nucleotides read TGTGCCAGCAGTGAGGGGACAGGGGCTCATGAGACCCAGTACTTC. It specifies CASSEGTGAHETQYF.

CDR3 amino acids: CASSLEGTVNTEAFF. DNA for the CDR3: TGCGCCAGCAGCTTGGAAGGGACAGTGAACACTGAAGCTTTCTTT. The chain joins TRBV5-1 to TRBJ1-1; 7 bases are a match to TRBD1. Germline loops: CDR1 SGHRS, CDR2 YFSETQ. Trimming cost V 0 bases and J 0 bases; bases outside gene matches: 2. This CDR3 contains 15 residues.

The CDR3 protein is CASSLYRGSQEYEQYF. The CDR3 nucleotides read TGTGCCAGCAGCTTATACCGCGGGAGCCAAGAATACGAGCAGTACTTC. The chain recombines TRBV7-4 with TRBJ2-7; 7 nucleotides line up with TRBD2. Germline CDR1 and CDR2: SGHVT and SQSDAQ. The junction had 11 bases not matched to a gene; V was cut back by 2 bases and J by 4 bases. The length of the CDR3 is 16 residues.

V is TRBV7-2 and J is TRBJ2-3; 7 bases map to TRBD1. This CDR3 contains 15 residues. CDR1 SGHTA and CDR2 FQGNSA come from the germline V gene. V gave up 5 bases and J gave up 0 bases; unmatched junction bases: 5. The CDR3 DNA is TGTGCCAGCAGCCCCGGGACAGCCAGCACAGATACGCAGTATTTT. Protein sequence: CASSPGTASTDTQYF.